Listed here are 3 T cell receptor beta chains from one sample, sequenced in a study of shared clonotypes between healthy human individuals (dated by TCRdb to the early 2020s). The library was built by means of the immunoSEQ multiplex PCR assay. TCRdb mirrors the immuneACCESS table, restricted to in-frame sequences. Some clones are absent from its copies; in checked studies, under half trace to an unresolved V gene, and the reason for the others is unknown. For this sample there are around 2.5 million clones; more than 85% appear just once. The ten most abundant clones make up 0.36% of the sample. Sequencing was performed on naive CD4+ T cells from PBMCs. What this sample's cell subset or site label stands for: CD45RA+ positively selected. These receptors were obtained from a man between 18 and 35 years old in good health. Some clones in this sample may be carry-over from other donors' samples.

The chain employs TRBV7-9 and TRBJ2-7; D may be TRBD2 (6 bases). The germline CDR1 and CDR2 sequences are SEHNR and FQNEAQ (reference sequence). This CDR3 is 14 amino acids long. V dropped 6 bases and J dropped 7 bases, with 19 bases sitting between them. The CDR3 is CASSAAGLGQEQYF. CDR3 DNA: TGTGCCAGCAGTGCTGCGGGGCTGGGTCAGGAGCAGTACTTC. The full variable domain, completed using reference TRBV7-9 and TRBJ2-7, is DTGVSQNPRHKITKRGQNVTFRCDPISEHNRLYWYRQTLGQGPEFLTYFQNEAQLEKSRLLSDRFSAERPKGSFSTLEIQRTEQGDSAMYLCASSAAGLGQEQYFGPGTRLTVT.

The genes are TRBV29-1 and TRBJ2-2; D is possibly TRBD2 (6 bases). This CDR3 spans 14 amino acids. Germline CDR1 and CDR2: SQVTM and ANQGSEA. V dropped 4 bases and J dropped 2 bases, with 11 bases sitting between them. The CDR3 DNA reads TGCAGCGTTGTTCGGACTACAAACACCGGGGAGCTGTTTTTT. This translates into CSVVRTTNTGELFF.

The CDR3 nucleotides are TGTGCCAGCAGCTTGAACGGGCAGAACTATGGCTACACCTTC. It codes for CASSLNGQNYGYTF. The chain uses TRBV5-8 and TRBJ1-2; D call uncertain. V was clipped by 1 base and J by 2 bases, with 9 bases between them. Germline assignment: CDR1 SGHTS and CDR2 YDEGEE. The CDR3 is 14 amino acids.